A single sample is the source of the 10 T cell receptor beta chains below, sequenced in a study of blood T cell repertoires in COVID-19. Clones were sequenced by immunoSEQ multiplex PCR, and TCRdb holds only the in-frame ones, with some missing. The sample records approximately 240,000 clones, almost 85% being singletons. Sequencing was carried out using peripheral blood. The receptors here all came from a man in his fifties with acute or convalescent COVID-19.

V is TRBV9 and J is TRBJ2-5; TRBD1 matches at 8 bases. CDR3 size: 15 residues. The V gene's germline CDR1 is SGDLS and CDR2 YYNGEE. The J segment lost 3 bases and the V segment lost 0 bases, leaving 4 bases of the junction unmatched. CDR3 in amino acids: CASSVDRGAEETQYF. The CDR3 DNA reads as TGTGCCAGCAGCGTAGACAGGGGGGCCGAAGAGACCCAGTACTTC.

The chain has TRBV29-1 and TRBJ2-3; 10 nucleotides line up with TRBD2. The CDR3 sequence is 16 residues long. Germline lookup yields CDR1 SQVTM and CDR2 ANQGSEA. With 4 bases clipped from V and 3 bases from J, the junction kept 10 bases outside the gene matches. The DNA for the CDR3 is TGCAGCGTTGGGCCACCTAGCGGGAGAAGGACAGATACGCAGTATTTT. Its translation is CSVGPPSGRRTDTQYF.

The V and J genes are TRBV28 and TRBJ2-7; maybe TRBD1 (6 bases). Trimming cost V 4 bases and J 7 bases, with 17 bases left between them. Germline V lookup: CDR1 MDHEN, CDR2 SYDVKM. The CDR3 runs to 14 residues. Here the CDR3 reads CASSSIQGFSEQYF. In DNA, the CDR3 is TGTGCCAGCAGTTCCATACAGGGATTCTCAGAGCAGTACTTC.

The CDR3: CASSQEGTSGRAHEQFF. The DNA for the CDR3 is TGTGCCAGCAGCCAAGAAGGGACTAGCGGGAGGGCTCATGAGCAGTTCTTC. The V gene is TRBV4-2, the J gene TRBJ2-1, with TRBD2 matching 16 bases. The CDR3 contains 17 residues. V was clipped by 0 bases and J by 8 bases; unmatched bases: 4. The V gene's germline CDR1 is LGHNA and CDR2 YNFKEQ.

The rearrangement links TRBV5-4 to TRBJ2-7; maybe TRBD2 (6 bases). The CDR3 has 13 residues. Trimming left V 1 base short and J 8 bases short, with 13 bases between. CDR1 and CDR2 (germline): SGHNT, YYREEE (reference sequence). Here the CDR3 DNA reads TGTGCCAGCAGCTTGTCGGAGGGGAGGAAGCAGTACTTC. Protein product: CASSLSEGRKQYF.

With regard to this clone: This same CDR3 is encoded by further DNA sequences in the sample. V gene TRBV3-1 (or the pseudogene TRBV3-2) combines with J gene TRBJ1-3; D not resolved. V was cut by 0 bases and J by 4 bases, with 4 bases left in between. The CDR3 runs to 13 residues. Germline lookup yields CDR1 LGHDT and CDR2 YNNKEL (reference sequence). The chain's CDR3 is CASSQDRGNTIYF. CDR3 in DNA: TGTGCCAGCAGCCAAGATAGAGGAAACACCATATATTTT.

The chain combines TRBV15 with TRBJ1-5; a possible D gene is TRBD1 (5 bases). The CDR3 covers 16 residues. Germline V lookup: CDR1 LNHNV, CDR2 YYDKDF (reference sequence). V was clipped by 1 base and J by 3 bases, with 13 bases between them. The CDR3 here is CATSRGYGGNNQPQHF. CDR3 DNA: TGTGCCACCAGCAGAGGGTACGGGGGGAACAATCAGCCCCAGCATTTT.

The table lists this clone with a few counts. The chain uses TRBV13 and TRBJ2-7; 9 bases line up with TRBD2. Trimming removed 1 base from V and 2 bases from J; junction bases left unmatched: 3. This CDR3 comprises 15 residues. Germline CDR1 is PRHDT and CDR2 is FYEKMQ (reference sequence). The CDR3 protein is CASSLASSGAYEQYF. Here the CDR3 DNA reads TGTGCCAGCAGCTTAGCGTCTAGCGGGGCCTACGAGCAGTACTTC.

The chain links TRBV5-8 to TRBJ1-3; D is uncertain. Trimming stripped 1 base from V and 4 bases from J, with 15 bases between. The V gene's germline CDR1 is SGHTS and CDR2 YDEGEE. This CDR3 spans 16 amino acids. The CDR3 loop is CASSLKERATGNTIYF. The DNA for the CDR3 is TGTGCCAGCAGCTTGAAGGAGAGGGCCACAGGAAACACCATATATTTT.

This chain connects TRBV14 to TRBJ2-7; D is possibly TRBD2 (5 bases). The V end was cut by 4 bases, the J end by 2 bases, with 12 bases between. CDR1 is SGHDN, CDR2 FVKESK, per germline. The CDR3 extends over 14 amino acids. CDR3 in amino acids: CASSLKSGTYEQYF. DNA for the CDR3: TGTGCCAGCAGCCTAAAATCCGGGACCTACGAGCAGTACTTC. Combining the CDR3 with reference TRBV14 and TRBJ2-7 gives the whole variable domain EAGVTQFPSHSVIEKGQTVTLRCDPISGHDNLYWYRRVMGKEIKFLLHFVKESKQDESGMPNNRFLAERTGGTYSTLKVQPAELEDSGVYFCASSLKSGTYEQYFGPGTRLTVT.